The clone carrying this T cell receptor beta chain was seen once. Only in-frame clones appear in the TCRdb table, and some are missing; sequencing was by immunoSEQ multiplex PCR. The data contain 80,000 to 100,000 clones, roughly 92% of them singletons. The record originates from a study of T cell changes during pregnancy in multiple sclerosis. Germline loops: CDR1 LNHDA, CDR2 SQIVND (reference sequence). This CDR3 has 15 residues. With V trimmed by 4 bases and J by 0 bases, 4 bases remained unmatched. This chain uses TRBV19 with TRBJ2-7, with TRBD1 matching 9 bases. Sequencing was performed on peripheral blood, taken in the first trimester of pregnancy. The receptor's source is a female donor with multiple sclerosis, enrolled in a pregnancy study. CDR3 sequence (DNA): TGTGCCAGTAGTACTTCGGACAGGGGCTCCTACGAGCAGTACTTC. As protein: CASSTSDRGSYEQYF. Full variable domain (rest looked up from reference TRBV19 and TRBJ2-7): DGGITQSPKYLFRKEGQNVTLSCEQNLNHDAMYWYRQDPGQGLRLIYYSQIVNDFQKGDIAEGYSVSREKKESFPLTVTSAQKNPTAFYLCASSTSDRGSYEQYFGPGTRLTVT.